This T cell receptor beta chain was observed in a study of blood T cell repertoires in COVID-19. Study details: Samples of COVID-19 (acute and convalescent) were obtained from the United States, Italy and Spain. The cDNA or gDNA used as material had been derived from T cells, B-cell-depleted T cells, or PBMCs.

The protocol was immunoSEQ multiplex PCR, while the TCRdb copy is restricted to in-frame clones and leaves out a portion. The table has fewer than 35,000 clones, approximately 88% seen once. This CDR3 comprises 14 residues. V was pared by 4 bases and J by 3 bases, with 13 bases between. Germline-derived CDR1 and CDR2 are MNHEY and SVGAGI. What was sequenced was peripheral blood. V usage is TRBV6-5 and J usage is TRBJ2-7; D perhaps matches TRBD1 (6 bases). The TCR was taken from a man between 65 and 80 years old with active COVID-19. The CDR3 protein is CASSWRQVNYEQYF. The CDR3 nucleotides read TGTGCCAGCAGTTGGAGACAGGTGAACTACGAGCAGTACTTC.